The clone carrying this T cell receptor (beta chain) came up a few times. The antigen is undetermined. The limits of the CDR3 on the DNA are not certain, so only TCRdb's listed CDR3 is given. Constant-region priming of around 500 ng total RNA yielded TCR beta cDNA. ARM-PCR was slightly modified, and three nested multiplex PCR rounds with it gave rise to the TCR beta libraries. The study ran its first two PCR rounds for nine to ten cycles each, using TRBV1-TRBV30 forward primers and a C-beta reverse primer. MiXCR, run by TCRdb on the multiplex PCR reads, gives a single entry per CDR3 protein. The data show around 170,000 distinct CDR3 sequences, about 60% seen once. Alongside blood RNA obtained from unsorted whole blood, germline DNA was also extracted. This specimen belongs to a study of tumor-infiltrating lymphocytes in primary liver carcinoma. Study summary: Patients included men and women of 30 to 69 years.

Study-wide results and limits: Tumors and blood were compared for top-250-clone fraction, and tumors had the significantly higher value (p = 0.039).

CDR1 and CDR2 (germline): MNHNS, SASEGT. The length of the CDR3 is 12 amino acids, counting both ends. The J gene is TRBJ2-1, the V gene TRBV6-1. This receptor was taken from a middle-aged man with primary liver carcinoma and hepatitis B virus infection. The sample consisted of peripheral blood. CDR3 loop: CASSEFGNGQFF.